These 30 T cell receptor beta chains were sequenced from one sample in a study of T cell responses to AZD1222 COVID-19 vaccine. Libraries were prepared by immunoSEQ multiplex PCR; TCRdb keeps only in-frame clonotypes and omits some of them. The sample lists fewer than 200,000 clones; under 95% were seen once. The sequencing used peripheral blood, collected 28 days after the second AZD1222 dose. The receptor source for this set is an adult who received the AZD1222 COVID-19 vaccine.

The chain carries TRBV10-2 and TRBJ2-7; D is unresolved. V lost 9 bases to trimming and J lost 4 bases, with 16 bases between them. The germline V gene has CDR1 WSHSY and CDR2 SAAADI. CDR3 length: 13 amino acids. CDR3 loop: CASAVANGYEQYF. CDR3 nucleotides: TGCGCCAGTGCTGTGGCAAACGGGTACGAGCAGTACTTC.

This clone was counted a single time. The chain has TRBV4-1 and TRBJ1-1, with a weak D call TRBD1 (6 bases). CDR1 and CDR2 from the germline V gene are MGHRA and YSYEKL. The CDR3 consists of 13 residues. V gave up 2 bases and J gave up 7 bases, with 11 bases separating them. The CDR3 sequence is CASSQSRGDEAFF. The CDR3 coding sequence is TGCGCCAGCAGCCAATCTAGGGGGGATGAAGCTTTCTTT.

This chain's CDR3 is CASRLTLAKNIQYF. Here the CDR3 DNA reads TGTGCCAGCCGCCTCACTCTGGCCAAAAACATTCAGTACTTC. The chain uses TRBV2 and TRBJ2-4; no clear D gene. The CDR3 totals 14 residues. V lost 8 bases and J 1 base, leaving 12 bases between the germline ends. Germline CDR1 is SNHLY and CDR2 is FYNNEI.

The genes are TRBV9 and TRBJ1-2; D gene unclear. This CDR3 has 15 residues. Germline values: CDR1 SGDLS, CDR2 YYNGEE. Trimming left V 0 bases short and J 4 bases short, with 13 bases between. The CDR3 loop is CASSVAGDQIYGYTF. CDR3 bases: TGTGCCAGCAGCGTAGCGGGAGATCAGATCTATGGCTACACCTTC.

This chain connects TRBV27 to TRBJ2-5; D is perhaps TRBD1 (6 bases). The CDR3 extends over 14 amino acids. From germline, CDR1 is MNHEY and CDR2 SMNVEV (reference sequence). V was clipped by 3 bases and J by 2 bases, with 10 bases between them. CDR3 amino acids: CASSFLDRQETQYF. DNA of the CDR3: TGTGCCAGCAGTTTCCTCGACAGGCAAGAGACCCAGTACTTC.

The V and J genes are TRBV11-2 and TRBJ2-5; D is unclear. Germline-derived CDR1 and CDR2 are SGHAT and FQNNGV. V was clipped by 1 base and J by 5 bases, with 5 bases between them. This CDR3 spans 12 amino acids. The CDR3, as DNA: TGTGCCAGCAGCTTAGTCCCGGAGACCCAGTACTTC. The encoded protein is CASSLVPETQYF.

This chain uses TRBV6-1 with TRBJ1-2; no clear D. The V end was cut by 0 bases, the J end by 4 bases, with 6 bases between. This CDR3 has 13 residues. Germline V gives CDR1 MNHNS, CDR2 SASEGT. As DNA, the CDR3 is TGTGCCAGCAGTGAAGCAGGGATCTATGGCTACACCTTC. Its protein product is CASSEAGIYGYTF.

This clone has only one observation. V gene TRBV23-1 combines with J gene TRBJ2-7, with D perhaps matching TRBD2 (6 bases). TRBV23-1 is known as an ORF, though its function is uncertain. The CDR3 has 19 residues. The germline V and J ends were trimmed by 0 bases and 6 bases, with 27 bases remaining between them. CDR3 region: CASSQSRLEGPEGSREQYF. The DNA of the CDR3 is TGCGCCAGCAGTCAATCGAGACTTGAAGGGCCGGAGGGGTCTCGCGAGCAGTACTTC.

The chain recombines TRBV2 with TRBJ2-3, with 9 bases matching TRBD2. Trimming took 9 bases from V and 0 from J; bases not matched to a gene: 4. Germline V gene data show CDR1 as SNHLY and CDR2 as FYNNEI. The CDR3 is 14 amino acids. The CDR3 nucleotides are TGTGCCAGTAGACTAGCGGCAAGCACAGATACGCAGTATTTT. Translating gives CASRLAASTDTQYF.

V is TRBV3-1 (or the pseudogene TRBV3-2) and J is TRBJ2-5; D tentatively fits TRBD1 or TRBD2 (5 bases each). Trimming removed 1 base from V and 2 bases from J, with 11 bases in between. Germline assignment: CDR1 LGHDT and CDR2 YNNKEL (reference sequence). The CDR3 extends over 15 amino acids. This chain's CDR3 is CASSQVLWGQETQYF. CDR3 DNA sequence: TGTGCCAGCAGCCAAGTATTGTGGGGGCAAGAGACCCAGTACTTC.

V gene TRBV18 combines with J gene TRBJ1-1; the D gene is possibly TRBD1 (6 bases). Trimming removed 1 base from V and 3 bases from J, with 12 bases in between. The CDR3 consists of 15 residues. Per the germline V gene, CDR1 is KGHSH and CDR2 is LQKENI. CDR3 amino acids: CASSPRPGADTEAFF. The DNA for the CDR3 is TGTGCCAGCTCACCACGTCCGGGGGCGGACACTGAAGCTTTCTTT.

This chain links TRBV6-1 with TRBJ1-5; 7 bases match TRBD1. This CDR3 spans 16 amino acids. Germline lookup yields CDR1 MNHNS and CDR2 SASEGT. Losses at the gene ends were 4 bases for V and 3 bases for J; bases not matched to a gene: 9. The CDR3 region has the DNA TGTGCCAGCAGTGCAGAGGGACAGCTATCCAATCAGCCCCAGCATTTT. Protein sequence: CASSAEGQLSNQPQHF.

The V gene is TRBV5-1, the J gene TRBJ2-6; 11 nucleotides line up with TRBD1. The CDR3 contains 18 residues. CDR1 is SGHRS, CDR2 YFSETQ, per germline. V lost 0 bases to trimming and J lost 0 bases; unmatched junction nucleotides: 2. The DNA of the CDR3 is TGCGCCAGCAGCTTGGCCGGGACAGGGGGCTCTGGGGCCAACGTCCTGACTTTC. Translation gives CASSLAGTGGSGANVLTF.

This chain uses TRBV7-2 with TRBJ1-3; 7 nucleotides align to TRBD1. Germline V gene data show CDR1 as SGHTA and CDR2 as FQGNSA. The CDR3 covers 17 residues. The V gene end was trimmed by 6 bases and the J gene end by 4 bases; junction bases not matched to a gene: 15. The CDR3 is CASSSRQGSSRGNTIYF. In nucleotides, the CDR3 is TGTGCCAGCAGTTCCCGACAGGGTTCATCCCGAGGAAACACCATATATTTT.

This clone was seen more than once but under ten times. V and J are TRBV19 and TRBJ2-7; 7 bases line up with TRBD1. CDR1 is LNHDA and CDR2 is SQIVND in the germline V gene (reference sequence). V trimming: 4 bases; J trimming: 5 bases; junction bases outside the gene matches: 8. The CDR3 totals 14 residues. The chain's CDR3 is CASSNRDRDHEQYF. The CDR3 DNA sequence: TGTGCCAGTAGTAACCGTGACAGGGACCACGAGCAGTACTTC.

This rearrangement joins TRBV19 to TRBJ1-3; no definite D call. CDR3 length equals 15 residues. V was shortened by 3 bases and J by 4 bases, with 13 bases between the two germline ends. Germline CDR1 and CDR2: LNHDA and SQIVND (reference sequence). Written as DNA, the CDR3 is TGTGCCAGTAGTATGAGAATTCGGCAGGGAAACACCATATATTTT. Protein product: CASSMRIRQGNTIYF.

The chain carries TRBV27 and TRBJ1-1; D is possibly TRBD1 (5 bases). Germline V lookup: CDR1 MNHEY, CDR2 SMNVEV (reference sequence). CDR3 length: 13 residues. With 5 bases removed from V and 8 bases from J, the gap between germline ends came to 15 bases. CDR3: CASSTWTTQEAFF. DNA of the CDR3: TGTGCCAGCAGTACTTGGACAACTCAGGAAGCTTTCTTT.

The rearrangement joins TRBV19 to TRBJ1-3; possible D gene TRBD1, 5 bases. Germline V gene data show CDR1 as LNHDA and CDR2 as SQIVND (reference sequence). V was shortened by 7 bases and J by 2 bases, with 12 bases between the two germline ends. The CDR3 runs 14 residues. The CDR3 is CASTQGETGNTIYF. The CDR3, as DNA: TGTGCCAGTACTCAAGGGGAGACTGGAAACACCATATATTTT.

A remark on this clone: The sample carries other DNA sequences with the same CDR3. This rearrangement joins TRBV7-2 to TRBJ2-3, with 7 bases that match TRBD2. The CDR3 has 15 amino acids. Germline assignment: CDR1 SGHTA and CDR2 FQGNSA. Germline trimming cut 2 bases from V and 4 bases from J; bases unmatched to any gene: 6. This CDR3 reads CASSLSGGVADTQYF. CDR3 sequence (DNA): TGTGCCAGCAGCTTAAGTGGGGGGGTCGCAGATACGCAGTATTTT.

The chain combines TRBV18 with TRBJ1-1, with D maybe TRBD1 (5 bases). Germline CDR1 KGHSH, CDR2 LQKENI. The CDR3 covers 13 residues. With 5 bases removed from V and 1 base from J, the gap between germline ends came to 8 bases. This chain's CDR3 is CASSTTENTEAFF. The CDR3 region has the DNA TGTGCCAGCTCAACGACAGAGAACACTGAAGCTTTCTTT. The full variable domain, rest sourced from reference TRBV18 and TRBJ1-1, is NAGVMQNPRHLVRRRGQEARLRCSPMKGHSHVYWYRQLPEEGLKFMVYLQKENIIDESGMPKERFSAEFPKEGPSILRIQQVVRGDSAAYFCASSTTENTEAFFGQGTRLTVV.

This chain links TRBV7-8 with TRBJ2-3; D unclear. Germline assignment: CDR1 SGHVS and CDR2 FQNEAQ. The CDR3 runs to 18 residues. Trimming left V 0 bases short and J 4 bases short, with 20 bases between. CDR3 in amino acids: CASSLAGFQHNRPDTQYF. As DNA, the CDR3 is TGTGCCAGCAGCTTAGCGGGGTTTCAGCACAACAGACCAGATACGCAGTATTTT.

The CDR3 sequence: CASRDFPDQPQHF. CDR3 nucleotide sequence: TGTGCCAGCAGAGACTTTCCGGATCAGCCCCAGCATTTT. J is TRBJ1-5 and V is TRBV2, with D uncertain. Germline lookup yields CDR1 SNHLY and CDR2 FYNNEI. This CDR3 contains 13 residues. The V end was cut by 6 bases, the J end by 5 bases, with 11 bases between. Together with reference TRBV2 and TRBJ1-5, the CDR3 gives the full variable domain: EPEVTQTPSHQVTQMGQEVILRCVPISNHLYFYWYRQILGQKVEFLVSFYNNEISEKSEIFDDQFSVERPDGSNFTLKIRSTKLEDSAMYFCASRDFPDQPQHFGDGTRLSIL.

V usage is TRBV5-5 and J usage is TRBJ1-1; unclear D gene. The CDR3 is 13 residues long. V was shortened by 2 bases and J by 1 base, with 6 bases between the two germline ends. Germline V CDR1 and CDR2: SGHKS, YYEKEE (reference sequence). The CDR3 spells CASSFVANTEAFF. CDR3 in DNA: TGTGCCAGCAGCTTTGTCGCGAACACTGAAGCTTTCTTT.

The rearrangement links TRBV19 to TRBJ1-1; D might be TRBD1 (5 bases). Trimming removed 6 bases at V and 1 base at J, with 9 bases between. The CDR3 is made up of 13 amino acids. Per germline, CDR1 LNHDA and CDR2 SQIVND (reference sequence). CDR3 residues: CASSKRGNTEAFF. The CDR3 nucleotides read TGTGCCAGTAGCAAGAGGGGGAACACTGAAGCTTTCTTT.

The chain joins TRBV19 to TRBJ1-5; D gene unclear. The V gene lost 3 bases and the J gene lost 5 bases, with 17 bases spanning the gap. Germline V gene sequence: CDR1 LNHDA, CDR2 SQIVND (reference sequence). This CDR3 is built from 16 residues. The CDR3 DNA sequence: TGTGCCAGTAGTATGGCTCTGGGGTCAGAAGATCAGCCCCAGCATTTT. As protein: CASSMALGSEDQPQHF.

This clone was detected only once. The chain is built from TRBV5-1 and TRBJ2-3; D is ambiguous. CDR1 is SGHRS and CDR2 is YFSETQ in the germline V gene. The V end was cut by 0 bases, the J end by 2 bases, with 10 bases between. CDR3 length: 15 residues. CDR3 loop: CASSLVDRNTDTQYF. The CDR3 DNA reads TGCGCCAGCAGCTTGGTAGATCGCAACACAGATACGCAGTATTTT.

This sequence joins TRBV6-1 and TRBJ1-4; the D gene is possibly TRBD1 (6 bases). CDR3 length: 13 residues. Germline CDR1 and CDR2: MNHNS and SASEGT. V was cut by 2 bases and J by 7 bases, with 8 bases left in between. The CDR3 spells CASSESRGEKLFF. The CDR3 bases are TGTGCCAGCAGTGAATCCAGGGGTGAAAAACTGTTTTTT.

The chain combines TRBV2 with TRBJ2-5; D call uncertain. Looked up from germline, CDR1 is SNHLY and CDR2 is FYNNEI. V dropped 5 bases and J dropped 3 bases, with 13 bases sitting between them. The CDR3 has 14 amino acids. The DNA for the CDR3 is TGTGCCAGCAGTCTCACGGGCCCGAAAGAGACCCAGTACTTC. It specifies CASSLTGPKETQYF.

This rearrangement joins TRBV18 to TRBJ2-7; the D is unclear. The CDR3 is 12 amino acids. CDR1 is KGHSH, CDR2 LQKENI, per germline. Between the trimmed V and J ends, which lost 3 bases and 0 bases, there was a span of 3 bases. DNA for the CDR3: TGTGCCAGCTCACCCCGCTCCTACGAGCAGTACTTC. Amino acids: CASSPRSYEQYF. The whole variable domain, filled in from reference TRBV18 and TRBJ2-7, reads NAGVMQNPRHLVRRRGQEARLRCSPMKGHSHVYWYRQLPEEGLKFMVYLQKENIIDESGMPKERFSAEFPKEGPSILRIQQVVRGDSAAYFCASSPRSYEQYFGPGTRLTVT.

The rearrangement links TRBV15 to TRBJ1-1; D gene uncertain. Per germline, CDR1 LNHNV and CDR2 YYDKDF (reference sequence). This CDR3 region has 13 residues. Trimming took off 0 bases at V and 2 bases at J, with 4 bases between the two ends. The DNA of the CDR3 is TGTGCCACCAGCAGAGATCTAAACACTGAAGCTTTCTTT. As protein: CATSRDLNTEAFF.